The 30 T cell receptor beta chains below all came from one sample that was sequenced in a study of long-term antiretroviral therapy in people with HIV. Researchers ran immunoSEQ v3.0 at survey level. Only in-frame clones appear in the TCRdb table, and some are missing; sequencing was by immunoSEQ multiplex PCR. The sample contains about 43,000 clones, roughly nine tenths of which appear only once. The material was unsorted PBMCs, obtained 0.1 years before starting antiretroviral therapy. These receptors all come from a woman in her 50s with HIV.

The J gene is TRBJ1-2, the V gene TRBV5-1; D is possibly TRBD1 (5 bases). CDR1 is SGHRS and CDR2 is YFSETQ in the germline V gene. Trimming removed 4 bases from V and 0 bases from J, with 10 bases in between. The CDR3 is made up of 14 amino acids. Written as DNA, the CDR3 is TGCGCCAGCAGCGCCGGGACGGCTAACTATGGCTACACCTTC. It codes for CASSAGTANYGYTF.

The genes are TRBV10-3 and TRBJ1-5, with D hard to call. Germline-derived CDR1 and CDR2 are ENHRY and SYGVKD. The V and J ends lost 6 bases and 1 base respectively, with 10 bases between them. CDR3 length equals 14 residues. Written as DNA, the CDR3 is TGTGCCATCAGCCGCGGAGAGAGCAATCAGCCCCAGCATTTT. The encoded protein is CAISRGESNQPQHF.

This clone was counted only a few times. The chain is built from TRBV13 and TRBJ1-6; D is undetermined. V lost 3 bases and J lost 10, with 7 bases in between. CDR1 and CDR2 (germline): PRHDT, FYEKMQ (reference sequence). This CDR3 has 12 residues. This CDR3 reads CASSFERSPLHF. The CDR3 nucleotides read TGTGCCAGCAGCTTTGAAAGATCACCCCTCCACTTT.

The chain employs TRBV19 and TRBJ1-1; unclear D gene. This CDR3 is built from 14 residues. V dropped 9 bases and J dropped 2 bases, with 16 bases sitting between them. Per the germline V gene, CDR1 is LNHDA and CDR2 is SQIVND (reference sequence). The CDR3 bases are TGTGCCAGAAGAGAGACCTATCCCAACACTGAAGCTTTCTTT. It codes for CARRETYPNTEAFF.

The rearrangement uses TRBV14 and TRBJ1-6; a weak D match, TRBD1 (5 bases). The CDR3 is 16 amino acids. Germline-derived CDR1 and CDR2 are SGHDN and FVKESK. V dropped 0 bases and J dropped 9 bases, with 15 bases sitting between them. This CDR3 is CASSQERPGIGSPLHF. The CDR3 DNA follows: TGTGCCAGCAGCCAAGAACGTCCAGGGATCGGTTCACCCCTCCACTTT.

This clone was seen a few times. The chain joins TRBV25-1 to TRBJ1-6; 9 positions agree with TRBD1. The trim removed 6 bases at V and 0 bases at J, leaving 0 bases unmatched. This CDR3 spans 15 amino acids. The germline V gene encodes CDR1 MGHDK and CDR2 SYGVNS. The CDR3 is CASRTGGSYNSPLHF. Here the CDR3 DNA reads TGTGCCAGCAGGACAGGGGGCTCCTATAATTCACCCCTCCACTTT.

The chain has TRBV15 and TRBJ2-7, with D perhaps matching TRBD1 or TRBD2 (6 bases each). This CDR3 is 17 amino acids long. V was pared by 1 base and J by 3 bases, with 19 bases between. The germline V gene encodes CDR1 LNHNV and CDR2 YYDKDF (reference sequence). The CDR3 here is CATSRAEGTKIFYEQYF. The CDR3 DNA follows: TGTGCCACCAGCAGAGCGGAGGGGACAAAGATTTTCTACGAGCAGTACTTC.

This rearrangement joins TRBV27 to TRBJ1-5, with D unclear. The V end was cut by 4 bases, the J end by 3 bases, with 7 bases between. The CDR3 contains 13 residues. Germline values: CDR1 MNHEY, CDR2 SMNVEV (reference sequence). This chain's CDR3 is CASSSRSNQPQHF. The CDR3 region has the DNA TGTGCCAGCAGTTCTCGGTCCAATCAGCCCCAGCATTTT.

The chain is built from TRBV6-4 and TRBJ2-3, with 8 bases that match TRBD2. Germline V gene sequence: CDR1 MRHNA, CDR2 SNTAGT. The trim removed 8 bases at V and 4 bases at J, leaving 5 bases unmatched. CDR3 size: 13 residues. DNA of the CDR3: TGTGCCAGCGGGGAGACTAGCGCAGATACGCAGTATTTT. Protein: CASGETSADTQYF.

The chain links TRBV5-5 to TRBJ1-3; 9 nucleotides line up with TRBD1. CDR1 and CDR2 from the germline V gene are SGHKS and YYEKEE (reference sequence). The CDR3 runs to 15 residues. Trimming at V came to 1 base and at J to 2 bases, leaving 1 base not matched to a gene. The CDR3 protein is CASSLTGGPGNTIYF. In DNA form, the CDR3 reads TGTGCCAGCAGCTTGACAGGGGGCCCTGGAAACACCATATATTTT. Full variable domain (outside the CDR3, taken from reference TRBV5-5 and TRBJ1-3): DAGVTQSPTHLIKTRGQQVTLRCSPISGHKSVSWYQQVLGQGPQFIFQYYEKEERGRGNFPDRFSARQFPNYSSELNVNALLLGDSALYLCASSLTGGPGNTIYFGEGSWLTVV.

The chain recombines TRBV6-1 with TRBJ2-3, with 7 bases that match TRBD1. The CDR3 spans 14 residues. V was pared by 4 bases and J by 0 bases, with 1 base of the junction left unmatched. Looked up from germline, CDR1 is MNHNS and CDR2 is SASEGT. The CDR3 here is CASSGDRSTDTQYF. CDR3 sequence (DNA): TGTGCCAGCAGTGGGGACAGAAGCACAGATACGCAGTATTTT.

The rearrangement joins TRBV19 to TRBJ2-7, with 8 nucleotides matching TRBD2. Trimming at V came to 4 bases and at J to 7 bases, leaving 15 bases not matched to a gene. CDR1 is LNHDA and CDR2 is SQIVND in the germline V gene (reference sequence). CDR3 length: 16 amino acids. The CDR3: CASSRVQRGISIEQYF. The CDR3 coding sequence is TGTGCCAGTAGTAGAGTCCAGCGGGGGATCTCAATTGAGCAGTACTTC.

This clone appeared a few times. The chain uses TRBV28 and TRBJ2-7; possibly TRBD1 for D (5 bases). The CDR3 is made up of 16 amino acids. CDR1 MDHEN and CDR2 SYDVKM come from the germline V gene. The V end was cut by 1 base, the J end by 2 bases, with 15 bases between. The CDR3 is CASSLLSQAITYEQYF. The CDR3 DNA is TGTGCCAGCAGTTTATTGTCACAGGCGATTACCTACGAGCAGTACTTC. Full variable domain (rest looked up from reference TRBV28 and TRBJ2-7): DVKVTQSSRYLVKRTGEKVFLECVQDMDHENMFWYRQDPGLGLRLIYFSYDVKMKEKGDIPEGYSVSREKKERFSLILESASTNQTSMYLCASSLLSQAITYEQYFGPGTRLTVT.

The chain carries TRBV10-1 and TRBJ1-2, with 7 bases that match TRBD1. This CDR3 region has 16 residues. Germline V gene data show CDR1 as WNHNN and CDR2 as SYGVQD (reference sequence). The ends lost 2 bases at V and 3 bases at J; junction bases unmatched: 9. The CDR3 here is CASSEEVQGRYYGYTF. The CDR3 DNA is TGCGCCAGCAGTGAGGAGGTACAGGGGAGGTACTATGGCTACACCTTC.

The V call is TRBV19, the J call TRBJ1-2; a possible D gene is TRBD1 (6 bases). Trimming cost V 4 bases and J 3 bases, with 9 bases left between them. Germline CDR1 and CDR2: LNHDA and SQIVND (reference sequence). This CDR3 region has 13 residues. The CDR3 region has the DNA TGTGCCAGTAGTACTCAGGGGTACTATGGCTACACCTTC. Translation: CASSTQGYYGYTF. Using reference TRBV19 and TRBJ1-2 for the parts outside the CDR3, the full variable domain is DGGITQSPKYLFRKEGQNVTLSCEQNLNHDAMYWYRQDPGQGLRLIYYSQIVNDFQKGDIAEGYSVSREKKESFPLTVTSAQKNPTAFYLCASSTQGYYGYTFGSGTRLTVV.

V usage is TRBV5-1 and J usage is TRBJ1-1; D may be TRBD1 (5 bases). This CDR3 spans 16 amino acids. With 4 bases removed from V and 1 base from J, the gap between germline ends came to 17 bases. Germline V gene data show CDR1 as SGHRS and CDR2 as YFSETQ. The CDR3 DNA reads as TGCGCCAGCAGCCCCTGGGGACCAACAAAGAACACTGAAGCTTTCTTT. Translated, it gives CASSPWGPTKNTEAFF.

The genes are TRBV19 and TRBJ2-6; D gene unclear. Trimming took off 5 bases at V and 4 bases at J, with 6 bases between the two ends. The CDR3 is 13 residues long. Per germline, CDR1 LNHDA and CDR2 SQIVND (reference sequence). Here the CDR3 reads CASSGSGANVLTF. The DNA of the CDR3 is TGTGCCAGTAGTGGGTCCGGGGCCAACGTCCTGACTTTC.

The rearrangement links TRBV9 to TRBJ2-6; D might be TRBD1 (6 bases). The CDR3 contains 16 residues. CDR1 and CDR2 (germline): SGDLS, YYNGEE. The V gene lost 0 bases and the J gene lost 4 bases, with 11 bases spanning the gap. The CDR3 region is CASSVGEGTGANVLTF. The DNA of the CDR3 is TGTGCCAGCAGCGTAGGCGAGGGGACAGGGGCCAACGTCCTGACTTTC.

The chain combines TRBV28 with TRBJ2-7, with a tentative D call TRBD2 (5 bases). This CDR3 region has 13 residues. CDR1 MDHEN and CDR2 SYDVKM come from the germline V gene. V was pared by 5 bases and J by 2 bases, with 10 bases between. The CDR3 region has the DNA TGTGCCAGCAGTCCCCCGGGGACCTACGAGCAGTACTTC. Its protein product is CASSPPGTYEQYF.

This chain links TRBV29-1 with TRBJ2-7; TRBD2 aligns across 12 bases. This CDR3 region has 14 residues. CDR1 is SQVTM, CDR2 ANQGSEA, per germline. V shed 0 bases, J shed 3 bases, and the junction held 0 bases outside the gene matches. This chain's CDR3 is CSVEEGLAGYEQYF. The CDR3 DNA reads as TGCAGCGTTGAAGAGGGACTAGCGGGCTACGAGCAGTACTTC.

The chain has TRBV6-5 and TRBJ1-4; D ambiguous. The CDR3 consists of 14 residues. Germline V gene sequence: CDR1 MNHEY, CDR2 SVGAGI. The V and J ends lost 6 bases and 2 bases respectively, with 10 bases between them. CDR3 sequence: CASSPSRTNEKLFF. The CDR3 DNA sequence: TGTGCCAGCAGCCCAAGTCGGACTAATGAAAAACTGTTTTTT.

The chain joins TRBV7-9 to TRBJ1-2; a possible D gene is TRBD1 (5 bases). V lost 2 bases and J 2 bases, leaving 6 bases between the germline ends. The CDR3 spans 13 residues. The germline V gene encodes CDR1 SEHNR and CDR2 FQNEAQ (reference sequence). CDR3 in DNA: TGTGCCAGCAGCTTAAAGGGGAACTATGGCTACACCTTC. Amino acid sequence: CASSLKGNYGYTF. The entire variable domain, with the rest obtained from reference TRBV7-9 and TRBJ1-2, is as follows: DTGVSQNPRHKITKRGQNVTFRCDPISEHNRLYWYRQTLGQGPEFLTYFQNEAQLEKSRLLSDRFSAERPKGSFSTLEIQRTEQGDSAMYLCASSLKGNYGYTFGSGTRLTVV.

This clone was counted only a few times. CDR3 sequence: CASSDKGGDYNEQFF. The CDR3 nucleotides are TGTGCCAGCAGCGATAAGGGGGGGGACTACAATGAGCAGTTCTTC. The chain has TRBV6-4 and TRBJ2-1; TRBD2 is a possible D gene (7 bases). The CDR3 is made up of 15 amino acids. Germline CDR1 and CDR2: MRHNA and SNTAGT. Trimming stripped 6 bases from V and 3 bases from J, with 15 bases between.

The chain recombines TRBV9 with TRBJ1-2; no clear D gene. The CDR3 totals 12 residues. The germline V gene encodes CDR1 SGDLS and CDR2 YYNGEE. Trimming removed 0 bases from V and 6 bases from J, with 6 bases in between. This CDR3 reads CASSVDRDGYTF. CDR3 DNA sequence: TGTGCCAGCAGCGTAGACAGAGATGGCTACACCTTC.

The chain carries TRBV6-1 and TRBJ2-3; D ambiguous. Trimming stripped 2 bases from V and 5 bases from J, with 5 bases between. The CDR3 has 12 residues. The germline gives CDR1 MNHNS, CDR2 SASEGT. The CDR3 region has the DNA TGTGCCAGCAGTGAAATAGGAGATACGCAGTATTTT. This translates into CASSEIGDTQYF.

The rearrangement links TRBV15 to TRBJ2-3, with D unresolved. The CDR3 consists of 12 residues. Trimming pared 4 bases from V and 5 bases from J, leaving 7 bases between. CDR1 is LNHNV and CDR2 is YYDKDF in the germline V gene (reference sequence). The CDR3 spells CATSNVGDTQYF. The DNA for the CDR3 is TGTGCCACCAGCAACGTTGGAGATACGCAGTATTTT.

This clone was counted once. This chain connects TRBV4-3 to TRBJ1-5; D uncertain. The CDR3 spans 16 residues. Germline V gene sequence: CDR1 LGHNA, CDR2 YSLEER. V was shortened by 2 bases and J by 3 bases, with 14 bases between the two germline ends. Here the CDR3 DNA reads TGCGCCAGCAGCCAACGGCACGGCGGCTTCAATCAGCCCCAGCATTTT. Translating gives CASSQRHGGFNQPQHF.

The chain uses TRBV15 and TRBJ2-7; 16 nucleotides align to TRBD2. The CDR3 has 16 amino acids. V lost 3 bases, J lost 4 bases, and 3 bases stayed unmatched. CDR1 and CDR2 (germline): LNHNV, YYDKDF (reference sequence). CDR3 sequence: CATSRGLAGGIYEQYF. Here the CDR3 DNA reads TGTGCCACCAGCAGGGGACTAGCGGGGGGGATATACGAGCAGTACTTC.

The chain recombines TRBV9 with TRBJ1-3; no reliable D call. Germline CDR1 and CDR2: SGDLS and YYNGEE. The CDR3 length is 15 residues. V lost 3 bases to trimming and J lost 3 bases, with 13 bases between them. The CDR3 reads CASSALDMRGNTIYF. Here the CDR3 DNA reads TGTGCCAGCAGCGCGCTAGATATGCGTGGAAACACCATATATTTT.

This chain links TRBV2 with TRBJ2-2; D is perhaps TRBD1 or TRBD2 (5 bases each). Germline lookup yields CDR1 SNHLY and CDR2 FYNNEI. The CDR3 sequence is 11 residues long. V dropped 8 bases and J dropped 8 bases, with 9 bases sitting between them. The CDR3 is CASQWGGELFF. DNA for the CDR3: TGTGCCAGCCAATGGGGGGGGGAGCTGTTTTTT.